The sequence of this T cell receptor (beta chain) was determined in a study of blood T cell repertoires in COVID-19. About the research overall: Spain, Italy and the United States supplied samples that represented acute and convalescent COVID-19. The cDNA or gDNA used as material had been derived from T cells, B-cell-depleted T cells, or PBMCs.

V was pared by 0 bases and J by 2 bases, with 9 bases between. The CDR3 covers 15 residues. The germline CDR1 and CDR2 sequences are SGDLS and YYNGEE. Original methodology: Amplified reference gene primers provided the basis for estimating nucleated cell counts. The data were produced by immunoSEQ multiplex PCR, yet TCRdb's version contains in-frame clones alone and is incomplete. The DNA gave D and trimming, while V, J and clone size come from that table. The repertoire holds roughly 670,000 clones, with 75% to 90% as singletons. The sequencing sample was made of peripheral blood. This sequence originates from a woman aged 18 to 35 with acute or convalescent COVID-19. The V gene is TRBV9, the J gene TRBJ2-1, with D maybe TRBD2 (7 bases). CDR3 DNA sequence: TGTGCCAGCAGCGTAGCGGGGGGCACCTACAATGAGCAGTTCTTC. Translated: CASSVAGGTYNEQFF.